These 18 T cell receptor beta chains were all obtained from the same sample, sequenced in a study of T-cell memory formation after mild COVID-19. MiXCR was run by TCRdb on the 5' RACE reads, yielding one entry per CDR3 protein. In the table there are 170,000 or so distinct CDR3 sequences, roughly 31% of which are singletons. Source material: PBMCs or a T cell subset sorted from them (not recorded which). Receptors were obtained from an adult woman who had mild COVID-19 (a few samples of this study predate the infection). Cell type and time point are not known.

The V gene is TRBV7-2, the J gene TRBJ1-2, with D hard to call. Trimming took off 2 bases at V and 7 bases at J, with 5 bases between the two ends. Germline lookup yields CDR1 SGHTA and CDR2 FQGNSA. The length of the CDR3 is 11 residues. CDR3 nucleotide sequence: TGTGCCAGCAGCTTAACACGTGGCTACACCTTC. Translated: CASSLTRGYTF.

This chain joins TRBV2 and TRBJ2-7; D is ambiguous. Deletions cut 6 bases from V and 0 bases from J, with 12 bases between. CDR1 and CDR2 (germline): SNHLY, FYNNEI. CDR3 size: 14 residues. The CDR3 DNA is TGTGCCAGCAGAAAGGACGGTCCCTCCTACGAGCAGTACTTC. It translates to CASRKDGPSYEQYF. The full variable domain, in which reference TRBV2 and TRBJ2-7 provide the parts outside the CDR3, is EPEVTQTPSHQVTQMGQEVILRCVPISNHLYFYWYRQILGQKVEFLVSFYNNEISEKSEIFDDQFSVERPDGSNFTLKIRSTKLEDSAMYFCASRKDGPSYEQYFGPGTRLTVT.

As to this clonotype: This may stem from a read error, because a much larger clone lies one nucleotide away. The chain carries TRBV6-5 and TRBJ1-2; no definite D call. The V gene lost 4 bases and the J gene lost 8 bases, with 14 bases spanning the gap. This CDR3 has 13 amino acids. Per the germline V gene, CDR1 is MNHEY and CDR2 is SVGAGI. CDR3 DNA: TGTGCCAGCAGTTCCGGGCCCTTACTGGGCTACACCTTC. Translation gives CASSSGPLLGYTF.

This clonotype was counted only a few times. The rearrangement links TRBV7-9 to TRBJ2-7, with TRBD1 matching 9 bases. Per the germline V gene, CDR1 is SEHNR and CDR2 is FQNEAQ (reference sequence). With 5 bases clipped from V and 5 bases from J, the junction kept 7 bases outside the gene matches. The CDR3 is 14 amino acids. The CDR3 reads CASSAGQGIHEQYF. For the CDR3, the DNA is TGTGCCAGCAGCGCAGGACAGGGGATTCACGAGCAGTACTTC.

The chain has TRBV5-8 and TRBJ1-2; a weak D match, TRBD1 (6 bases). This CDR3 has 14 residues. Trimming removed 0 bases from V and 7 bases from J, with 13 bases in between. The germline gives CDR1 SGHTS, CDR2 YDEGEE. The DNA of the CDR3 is TGTGCCAGCAGCTTGGAACGGGGGCGCGGTGGCTACACCTTC. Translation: CASSLERGRGGYTF.

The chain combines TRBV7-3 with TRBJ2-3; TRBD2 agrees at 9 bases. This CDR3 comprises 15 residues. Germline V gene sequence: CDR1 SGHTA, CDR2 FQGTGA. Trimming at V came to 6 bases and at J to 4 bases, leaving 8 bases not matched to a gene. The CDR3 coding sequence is TGTGCCAGCAGGCCGGGACTAGCTATTGCAGATACGCAGTATTTT. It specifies CASRPGLAIADTQYF.

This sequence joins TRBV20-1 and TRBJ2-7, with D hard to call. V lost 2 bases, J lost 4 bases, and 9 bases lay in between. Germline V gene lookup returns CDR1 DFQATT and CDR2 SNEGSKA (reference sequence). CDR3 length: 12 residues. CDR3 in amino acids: CSARIPEYEQYF. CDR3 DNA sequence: TGCAGTGCTAGAATCCCGGAATACGAGCAGTACTTC.

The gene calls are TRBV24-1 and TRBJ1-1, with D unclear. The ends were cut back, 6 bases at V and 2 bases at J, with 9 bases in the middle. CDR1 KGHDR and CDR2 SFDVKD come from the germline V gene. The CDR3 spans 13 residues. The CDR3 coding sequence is TGTGCCACCAGTTGGAGGGAAAACACTGAAGCTTTCTTT. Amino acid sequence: CATSWRENTEAFF.

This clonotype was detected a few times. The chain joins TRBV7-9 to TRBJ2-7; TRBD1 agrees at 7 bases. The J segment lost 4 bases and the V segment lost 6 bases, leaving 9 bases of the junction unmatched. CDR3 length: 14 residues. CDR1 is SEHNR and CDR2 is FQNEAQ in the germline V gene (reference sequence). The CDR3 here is CASSSGTVEYEQYF. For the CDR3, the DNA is TGTGCCAGCAGTTCCGGGACAGTCGAATACGAGCAGTACTTC.

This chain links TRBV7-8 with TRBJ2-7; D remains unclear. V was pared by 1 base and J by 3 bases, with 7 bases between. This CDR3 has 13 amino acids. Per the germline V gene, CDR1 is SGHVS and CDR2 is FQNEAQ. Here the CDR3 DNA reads TGTGCCAGCAGCTTAGGCAGCCGCTACGAGCAGTACTTC. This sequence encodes CASSLGSRYEQYF.

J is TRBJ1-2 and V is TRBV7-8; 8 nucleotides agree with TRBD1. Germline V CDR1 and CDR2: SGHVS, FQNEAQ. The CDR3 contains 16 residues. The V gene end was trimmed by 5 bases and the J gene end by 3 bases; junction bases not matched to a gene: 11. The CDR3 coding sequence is TGTGCCAGCAGCCAAGGACAGGGCGGTTTCTACTATGGCTACACCTTC. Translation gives CASSQGQGGFYYGYTF.

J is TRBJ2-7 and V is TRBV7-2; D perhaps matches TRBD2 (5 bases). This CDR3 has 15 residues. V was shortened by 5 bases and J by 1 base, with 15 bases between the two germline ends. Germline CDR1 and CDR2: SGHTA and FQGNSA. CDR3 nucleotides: TGTGCCAGCAGCCCCTACGGACTGACATCCTACGAGCAGTACTTC. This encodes CASSPYGLTSYEQYF.

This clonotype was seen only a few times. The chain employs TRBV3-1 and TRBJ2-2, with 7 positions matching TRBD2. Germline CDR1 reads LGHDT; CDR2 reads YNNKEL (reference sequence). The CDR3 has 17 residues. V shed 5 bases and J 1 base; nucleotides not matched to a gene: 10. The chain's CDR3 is CASSFNQLAVNTGELFF. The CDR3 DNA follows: TGTGCCAGCAGCTTCAACCAGCTAGCGGTGAACACCGGGGAGCTGTTTTTT.

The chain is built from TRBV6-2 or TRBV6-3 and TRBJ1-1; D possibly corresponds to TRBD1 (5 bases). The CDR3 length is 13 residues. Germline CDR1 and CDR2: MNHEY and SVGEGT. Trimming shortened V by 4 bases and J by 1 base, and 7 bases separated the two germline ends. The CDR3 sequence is CASSWTWNTEAFF. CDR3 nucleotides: TGTGCCAGCAGTTGGACATGGAACACTGAAGCTTTCTTT.

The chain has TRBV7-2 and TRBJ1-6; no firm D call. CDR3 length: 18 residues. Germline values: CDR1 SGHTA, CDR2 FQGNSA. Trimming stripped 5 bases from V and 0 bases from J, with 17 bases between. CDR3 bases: TGTGCCAGCAGCCATGACCCAAGACTTAGCTCCTATAATTCACCCCTCCACTTT. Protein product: CASSHDPRLSSYNSPLHF. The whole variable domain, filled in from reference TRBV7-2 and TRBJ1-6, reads GAGVSQSPSNKVTEKGKDVELRCDPISGHTALYWYRQSLGQGLEFLIYFQGNSAPDKSGLPSDRFSAERTGGSVSTLTIQRTQQEDSAVYLCASSHDPRLSSYNSPLHFGNGTRLTVT.

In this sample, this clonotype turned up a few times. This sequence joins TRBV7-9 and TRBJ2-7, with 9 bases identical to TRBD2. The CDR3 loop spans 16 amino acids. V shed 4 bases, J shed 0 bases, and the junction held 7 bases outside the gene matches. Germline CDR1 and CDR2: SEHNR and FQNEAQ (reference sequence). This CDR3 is CASSSSGASFSYEQYF. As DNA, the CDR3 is TGTGCCAGCAGCTCTAGCGGGGCCTCGTTCTCCTACGAGCAGTACTTC.

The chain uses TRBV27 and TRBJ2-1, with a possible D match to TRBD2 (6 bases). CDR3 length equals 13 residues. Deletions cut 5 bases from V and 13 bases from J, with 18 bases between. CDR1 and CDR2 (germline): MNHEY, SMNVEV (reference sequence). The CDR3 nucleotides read TGTGCCAGCAGTCGATACCGGGACTCAGGCCAGTTCTTC. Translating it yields CASSRYRDSGQFF.

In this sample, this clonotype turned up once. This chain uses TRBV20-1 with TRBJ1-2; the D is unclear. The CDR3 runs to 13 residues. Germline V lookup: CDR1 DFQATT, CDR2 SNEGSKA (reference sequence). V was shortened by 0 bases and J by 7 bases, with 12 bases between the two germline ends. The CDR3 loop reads CSARDPHKRGYTF. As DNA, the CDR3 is TGCAGTGCTAGAGACCCCCATAAGCGTGGCTACACCTTC.